A selection of T cell receptor beta chains follows, all from one sample in a study of T-cell reconstitution after alpha-beta-depleted transplantation in children. A single record per CDR3 protein comes from TCRdb applying MiXCR to the PCR reads. The sample records about 460,000 distinct CDR3 sequences, over 10% being singletons. The specimen comprised PBMCs, mostly from graft donor cells, sampled 180 days after TCRalphabeta/CD19-depleted stem cell transplant. The receptors derive from a female patient aged 2-9 years who had a stem cell transplant for aplastic anemia, so the T cells may come from the graft donor. Both conserved end residues are part of each CDR3. A D gene is named only where the DNA matches it firmly. Some rows mark clone size as missing; the rest say once, few, many or name a class of expanded clone.

TRBV27	TRBJ1-1	-	-	CASYGRYTEAFF	TGTGCCAGCTACGGTCGGTACACTGAAGCTTTCTTT
TRBV5-1	TRBJ2-1	few	-	CASSLVSQNNEQFF	TGCGCCAGCAGCTTGGTAAGCCAAAACAATGAGCAGTTCTTC
TRBV29-1	TRBJ1-1	-	-	CSVHPVNTEAFF	TGCAGCGTGCACCCCGTGAACACTGAAGCTTTCTTT
TRBV4-1	TRBJ1-4	-	TRBD1	CASSERIGWANLGQGSTNEKLFF	TGCGCCAGCAGCGAAAGGATTGGTTGGGCTAACCTGGGACAGGGTTCAACTAATGAAAAACTGTTTTTT
TRBV15	TRBJ2-1	few	TRBD1	CATRPVYPGQGYEQFF	TGTGCCACCCGTCCTGTTTACCCGGGACAGGGCTATGAGCAGTTCTTC
TRBV12-3/TRBV12-4	TRBJ2-1	many	TRBD1	CASNGQGLYNEQFF	TGTGCCAGCAACGGACAGGGTCTCTACAATGAGCAGTTCTTC
TRBV10-3	TRBJ2-2	few	-	CAIGRENTGELFF	TGTGCCATCGGCAGGGAGAACACCGGGGAGCTGTTTTTT
TRBV28	TRBJ1-1	many	-	CASSSYYRGTEAFF	TGTGCCAGCAGTTCTTACTACCGGGGGACTGAAGCTTTCTTT
TRBV5-1	TRBJ1-2	-	-	CASSLDSSYGYTF	TGCGCCAGCAGCTTGGACAGTAGCTATGGCTACACCTTC
TRBV25-1	TRBJ2-1	-	-	CASSESGPYNEHFF	TGTGCCAGCAGTGAATCAGGACCTTACAATGAGCACTTCTTC
TRBV5-1	TRBJ1-4	few	TRBD1	CASSVTTGGGEKLFF	TGCGCCAGCAGCGTTACGACAGGGGGGGGTGAAAAACTGTTTTTT
TRBV29-1	TRBJ2-6	many	TRBD2	CSVEGWRGSGANVLTF	TGCAGCGTTGAAGGTTGGCGGGGGTCTGGGGCCAACGTCCTGACTTTC
TRBV18	TRBJ1-5	few	TRBD1	CASSDRAVNQPQHF	TGTGCCAGCTCAGACAGGGCGGTCAATCAGCCCCAGCATTTT
TRBV5-6	TRBJ2-5	many	TRBD2	CASSPAGAYQETQYF	TGTGCCAGCAGCCCAGCGGGAGCGTACCAAGAGACCCAGTACTTC
TRBV3-1	TRBJ2-1	-	TRBD1	CASSLHDRGKEQFF	TGTGCCAGCAGTCTTCACGACAGGGGTAAAGAGCAGTTCTTC
TRBV7-3	TRBJ2-1	few	-	CASSLRTVGDNEQFF	TGTGCCAGCAGCTTACGGACAGTCGGGGACAATGAGCAGTTCTTC
TRBV11-2	TRBJ1-1	-	-	CASSPKLVMNTEAFF	TGTGCCAGCAGTCCTAAATTGGTGATGAACACTGAAGCTTTCTTT
TRBV2	TRBJ2-2	few	-	CASRGGTQGSANTGELFF	TGTGCCAGCAGGGGTGGGACCCAGGGATCCGCGAACACCGGGGAGCTGTTTTTT
TRBV7-3	TRBJ2-1	-	TRBD1	CASSPDRAGRNEQFF	TGTGCCAGCAGCCCCGACAGGGCAGGAAGGAATGAGCAGTTCTTC
TRBV19	TRBJ2-6	-	TRBD2	CASNFWGLASGANGLTF	TGTGCCAGTAATTTTTGGGGACTAGCGTCTGGGGCCAACGGCCTGACTTTC